This passage covers 27 T cell receptor beta chains from one sample sequenced in a study of shared clonotypes between healthy human individuals. Here immunoSEQ multiplex PCR was the method, and the copy in TCRdb shows in-frame clones only, minus some. The sample lists roughly 510,000 clones, about 80% occurring once. The sequenced sample was PBMCs. Receptors originate from a woman between 35 and 50 years old in good health. Some clones in this sample may be carry-over from other donors' samples.

The chain uses TRBV5-1 and TRBJ2-2; a weak D match, TRBD1 (6 bases). Trimming pared 4 bases from V and 2 bases from J, leaving 15 bases between. The CDR3 loop spans 16 amino acids. Germline CDR1 and CDR2: SGHRS and YFSETQ. CDR3 amino acids: CASSGFGGQNTGELFF. The CDR3 nucleotides read TGCGCCAGCAGCGGGTTTGGGGGACAAAACACCGGGGAGCTGTTTTTT.

The CDR3: CASYQGMGEKLFF. In DNA, the CDR3 is TGTGCCAGCTATCAGGGGATGGGTGAAAAACTGTTTTTT. The chain combines TRBV28 with TRBJ1-4; D possibly corresponds to TRBD1 (6 bases). CDR3 length: 13 amino acids. V dropped 8 bases and J dropped 7 bases, with 14 bases sitting between them. CDR1 is MDHEN, CDR2 SYDVKM, per germline.

This clone appeared many times. The rearrangement uses TRBV7-8 and TRBJ2-1; no firm D call. The CDR3 runs to 17 residues. Trimming cost V 4 bases and J 0 bases, with 16 bases left between them. Germline V lookup: CDR1 SGHVS, CDR2 FQNEAQ. The CDR3 protein is CASSSPWVASSYNEQFF. The CDR3 nucleotides are TGTGCCAGCAGCTCGCCTTGGGTAGCTAGCTCCTACAATGAGCAGTTCTTC.

V usage is TRBV7-2 and J usage is TRBJ2-7; TRBD2 agrees at 7 bases. With V trimmed by 5 bases and J by 2 bases, 9 bases remained unmatched. The CDR3 consists of 15 residues. Germline V CDR1 and CDR2: SGHTA, FQGNSA. CDR3 residues: CASSPSGTGAYEQYF. The CDR3 nucleotides are TGTGCCAGCAGCCCTAGCGGAACCGGGGCCTACGAGCAGTACTTC. The variable domain in full, with the rest retrieved from reference TRBV7-2 and TRBJ2-7, is GAGVSQSPSNKVTEKGKDVELRCDPISGHTALYWYRQSLGQGLEFLIYFQGNSAPDKSGLPSDRFSAERTGGSVSTLTIQRTQQEDSAVYLCASSPSGTGAYEQYFGPGTRLTVT.

Comments on this clone: This may come from a read error, since a much larger clone is one base off. The V and J genes are TRBV7-9 and TRBJ2-7; D is possibly TRBD2 (6 bases). From germline, CDR1 is SEHNR and CDR2 FQNEAQ (reference sequence). This CDR3 has 12 amino acids. The CDR3 protein is CASRGGPYEQCF. The CDR3 region has the DNA TGTGCCAGCAGGGGGGGACCCTACGAGCAGTGCTTC.

This clone was seen a few times. Within the sample, other DNA sequences also encode this same CDR3. This rearrangement joins TRBV9 to TRBJ2-5; D is uncertain. Germline CDR1 and CDR2: SGDLS and YYNGEE. Deletions cut 0 bases from V and 3 bases from J, with 9 bases between. This CDR3 has 14 residues. The CDR3 loop is CASSVGAAEETQYF. CDR3 DNA: TGTGCCAGCAGCGTAGGTGCAGCCGAAGAGACCCAGTACTTC.

This clone was recorded many times. J is TRBJ2-5 and V is TRBV6-6; 9 bases are a match to TRBD2. The CDR3 spans 14 residues. The V gene's germline CDR1 is MNHNY and CDR2 SVGAGI (reference sequence). The V and J ends lost 5 bases and 5 bases, in that order; junction bases with no gene match: 6. CDR3: CASSGASGMETQYF. CDR3 nucleotide sequence: TGTGCCAGCAGTGGGGCTAGCGGGATGGAGACCCAGTACTTC.

The chain has TRBV6-1 and TRBJ2-1; a weak D match, TRBD1 (6 bases). Germline V gene data show CDR1 as MNHNS and CDR2 as SASEGT. CDR3 length equals 15 residues. V gave up 5 bases and J gave up 4 bases, with 15 bases separating them. This CDR3 reads CASSTRRGVYNEQFF. CDR3 bases: TGTGCCAGCAGTACCCGCAGGGGAGTGTACAATGAGCAGTTCTTC.

The gene calls are TRBV5-1 and TRBJ2-3; TRBD2 matches at 9 bases. CDR3 size: 16 residues. The germline V gene has CDR1 SGHRS and CDR2 YFSETQ. V gave up 1 base and J gave up 4 bases; unmatched junction bases: 7. In DNA form, the CDR3 reads TGCGCCAGCAGCTTGTTAGCGGGAGACCCCTCAGATACGCAGTATTTT. Protein sequence: CASSLLAGDPSDTQYF.

This clone appeared a single time. This chain links TRBV11-2 with TRBJ1-5; 7 nucleotides align to TRBD1. The ends lost 1 base at V and 3 bases at J; junction bases unmatched: 3. The CDR3 spans 15 residues. CDR1 and CDR2 (germline): SGHAT, FQNNGV. This CDR3 is CASSLGQGLNQPQHF. The CDR3 nucleotides read TGTGCCAGCAGCTTAGGACAGGGCCTCAATCAGCCCCAGCATTTT.

This chain joins TRBV29-1 and TRBJ2-6; unclear D gene. Germline lookup yields CDR1 SQVTM and CDR2 ANQGSEA. V was clipped by 3 bases and J by 0 bases, with 3 bases between them. This CDR3 has 13 amino acids. In DNA, the CDR3 is TGCAGCGTTGAGGGCTCTGGGGCCAACGTCCTGACTTTC. It specifies CSVEGSGANVLTF.

This chain joins TRBV2 and TRBJ2-5; D unclear. This CDR3 has 13 residues. The germline CDR1 and CDR2 sequences are SNHLY and FYNNEI. Trimming pared 7 bases from V and 1 base from J, leaving 10 bases between. The CDR3 DNA reads TGTGCCAGCAAGGAGTCAACCCAAGAGACCCAGTACTTC. It codes for CASKESTQETQYF.

The chain couples TRBV2 to TRBJ2-2; the D is unclear. The CDR3 is 14 amino acids. The V and J ends lost 7 bases and 5 bases respectively, with 14 bases between them. In germline, CDR1 is SNHLY, CDR2 FYNNEI. The CDR3 coding sequence is TGTGCCAGCAATCCTTCCCCCTATACCGGGGAGCTGTTTTTT. Protein: CASNPSPYTGELFF.

This chain uses TRBV6-1 with TRBJ1-2; 8 nucleotides align to TRBD1. The CDR3 totals 16 residues. Germline CDR1 is MNHNS and CDR2 is SASEGT. V was clipped by 4 bases and J by 7 bases; unmatched bases: 14. DNA for the CDR3: TGTGCCAGCAGTGTTGGTGCAGGGGGCCAACTTAGTGGCTACACCTTC. This codes for CASSVGAGGQLSGYTF.

The V call is TRBV4-1, the J call TRBJ1-2; unclear D gene. The CDR3 covers 14 residues. The V gene lost 0 bases and the J gene lost 8 bases, with 13 bases spanning the gap. CDR1 and CDR2 (germline): MGHRA, YSYEKL. In DNA, the CDR3 is TGCGCCAGCAGCCAAGATAGCGGGATCCGAGGCTACACCTTC. Protein sequence: CASSQDSGIRGYTF.

Details on this clone: One end of the junction is discordant with germline, which a read error may explain. This sample includes further DNA sequences coding for the same CDR3. The CDR3 region is CAIRTSGNTEAFF. Here the CDR3 DNA reads TGTGCTATCAGAACGTCGGGGAACACTGAAGCTTTCTTT. The V and J genes are TRBV10-3 and TRBJ1-1; D is undetermined. The CDR3 loop spans 13 amino acids. CDR1 and CDR2 (germline): ENHRY, SYGVKD.

The rearrangement links TRBV11-2 to TRBJ2-1, with 7 positions matching TRBD2. The V segment lost 5 bases and the J segment 0 bases; nucleotides outside the gene matches: 7. This CDR3 has 16 amino acids. CDR1 and CDR2 from the germline V gene are SGHAT and FQNNGV. DNA of the CDR3: TGTGCCAGCAGCCCATCGGGCGGGAGCTCCTACAATGAGCAGTTCTTC. Protein product: CASSPSGGSSYNEQFF.

This clone was counted once. The chain employs TRBV5-1 and TRBJ2-1; the D gene could be TRBD1 or TRBD2 (5 bases each). Germline V gives CDR1 SGHRS, CDR2 YFSETQ. The V end lost 0 bases, the J end lost 5 bases, and 15 bases lay between the germline ends. The CDR3 contains 16 residues. The CDR3 is CASSLAGAAGHNEQFF. CDR3 bases: TGCGCCAGCAGCTTGGCCGGGGCGGCGGGCCACAATGAGCAGTTCTTC.

The chain employs TRBV19 and TRBJ2-6; 11 nucleotides align to TRBD1. CDR3 length: 18 residues. CDR1 and CDR2 from the germline V gene are LNHDA and SQIVND (reference sequence). V lost 9 bases, J lost 1 base, and 11 bases stayed unmatched. This CDR3 is CASSYRDRGGSGANVLTF. CDR3 coding DNA: TGTGCCAGCAGTTACCGGGACAGGGGGGGTTCTGGGGCCAACGTCCTGACTTTC.

The rearrangement joins TRBV30 to TRBJ1-6; D unresolved. This CDR3 has 15 amino acids. Trimming shortened V by 1 base and J by 10 bases, and 17 bases separated the two germline ends. Germline-derived CDR1 and CDR2 are GTSNPN and SVGIG (reference sequence). Here the CDR3 DNA reads TGTGCCTGGAGTGCCTCCGGCACTGTAGACTCACCCCTCCACTTT. Protein sequence: CAWSASGTVDSPLHF.

V and J are TRBV2 and TRBJ2-5; 14 bases match TRBD2. The J segment lost 4 bases and the V segment lost 3 bases, leaving 4 bases of the junction unmatched. The CDR3 is 16 residues long. The germline gives CDR1 SNHLY, CDR2 FYNNEI. The CDR3 sequence is CASSEGLAGAPETQYF. Written as DNA, the CDR3 is TGTGCCAGCAGTGAGGGACTAGCGGGAGCCCCAGAGACCCAGTACTTC.

V is TRBV5-6 and J is TRBJ2-7; 10 bases map to TRBD2. Losses at the gene ends were 1 base for V and 4 bases for J; bases not matched to a gene: 11. The germline V gene has CDR1 SGHDT and CDR2 YYEEEE. The CDR3 covers 17 residues. The CDR3 DNA sequence: TGTGCCAGCAGCTTGCCCTGGTGGGCTAGCGGGAGTTACGAGCAGTACTTC. This gives the protein CASSLPWWASGSYEQYF.

The genes are TRBV7-9 and TRBJ2-1; 12 positions match TRBD2. This CDR3 is built from 18 residues. Germline V gives CDR1 SEHNR, CDR2 FQNEAQ (reference sequence). V lost 5 bases and J lost 10; bases outside the gene matches: 18. This CDR3 is CASSRPTSGRTQTGEQFF. DNA of the CDR3: TGTGCCAGCAGCCGACCTACTAGCGGGAGGACCCAAACGGGGGAGCAGTTCTTC.

The sample holds one count of this clone. The same CDR3 can be traced to other DNA sequences in this sample. The V call is TRBV7-3, the J call TRBJ2-1; 10 bases map to TRBD2. CDR1 is SGHTA, CDR2 FQGTGA, per germline. The trim removed 6 bases at V and 4 bases at J, leaving 6 bases unmatched. The CDR3 extends over 15 amino acids. This chain's CDR3 is CASSSTSGTYNEQFF. In DNA, the CDR3 is TGTGCCAGCAGTAGTACTAGCGGGACTTACAATGAGCAGTTCTTC.

This clone was detected a few times. The rearrangement uses TRBV7-2 and TRBJ2-7; 7 nucleotides line up with TRBD2. This CDR3 spans 15 amino acids. V was clipped by 5 bases and J by 3 bases; unmatched bases: 10. Looked up from germline, CDR1 is SGHTA and CDR2 is FQGNSA. CDR3 nucleotides: TGTGCCAGCAGCCCGGACCTTGCGGGAGTCTACGAGCAGTACTTC. This sequence encodes CASSPDLAGVYEQYF.

V gene TRBV18 combines with J gene TRBJ1-4, with 11 bases lining up with TRBD1. V lost 3 bases and J lost 5; bases outside the gene matches: 2. The CDR3 consists of 15 residues. The germline gives CDR1 KGHSH, CDR2 LQKENI. This chain's CDR3 is CASSPRDRGNEKLFF. The CDR3 region has the DNA TGTGCCAGCTCACCCCGGGACAGGGGGAATGAAAAACTGTTTTTT.

This rearrangement joins TRBV7-8 to TRBJ2-7; D is undetermined. V lost 5 bases and J lost 5, with 7 bases in between. Germline loops: CDR1 SGHVS, CDR2 FQNEAQ. The CDR3 has 11 residues. The CDR3 is CASSPSNEQYF. CDR3 in DNA: TGTGCCAGCAGCCCATCGAACGAGCAGTACTTC.